This T cell receptor beta chain was identified in a study of a mutant IDH1 vaccine in newly diagnosed glioma (dated by TCRdb to the early 2020s). About the investigation overall: Across visits V03 through V10, patients got a total of eight vaccinations, given in weeks 1, 3, 5, 7, 11, 15, 19 and 23. Vaccination started 4-6 weeks after radiotherapy alone, or was given together with temozolomide cycles in the groups whose treatment included chemotherapy. The roughly 33 treated patients were around 60% male and around 38% female, with a mean age of 40.4 years. Before enrollment, patients had received standard therapy of radiotherapy alone, temozolomide alone, or radiochemotherapy with temozolomide; most received the combination. Peripheral blood samples were drawn at six visits, namely V03 (baseline), V05, V07, V10, V12 and V13. Longitudinal TCRB deep sequencing was performed for roughly 24 treated patients wherever samples were available for exploratory analyses. The paper as a whole reports these results and caveats: Immune responses induced by the vaccine were seen in approximately 93% of patients across multiple MHC alleles. Changes in the top peripheral T cell clonotypes picked up by TCRB sequencing did not appear to be linked to pseudoprogression. Availability determined which PBMC samples were chosen for TCRB deep sequencing. According to the authors, sample limitations meant that analyses of patient blood samples could not be reproduced.

According to the study, the label for this sample's time point signals: week 23, last vaccination. Each vaccine dose, consisting of 300 ug of a 20-mer mutant IDH1 peptide in Montanide, was administered subcutaneously with topical imiquimod. All donors had newly diagnosed IDH1-mutant astrocytomas of WHO grade 3 or 4 that showed loss of nuclear ATRX. The samples were drawn from NOA16, a multicentre, single-arm, open-label phase I trial in Germany that tested a mutant IDH1 peptide vaccine in humans for the first time. Genomic DNA for TCRB sequencing was extracted from EDTA blood using the DNeasy Blood and Tissue Kit. The V and J ends are trimmed by 7 bases and 0 bases, leaving 4 bases between them. The CDR3 runs 10 residues from the cysteine to the phenylalanine. CDR3 DNA only is kept here, 30 bases in frame from base 1. The germline V gene sets CDR1 to SQVTM and CDR2 to ANQGSEA. Library creation used the immunoSEQ multiplex PCR assay. Rearranged TCR beta chain sequences were amplified with the hsTCRB Kit following the manufacturer's protocol. Sequencing of TCRB libraries was carried out on an Illumina MiSeq. Regarding the original processing steps: The kit vendor's proprietary platform handled demultiplexing, trimming and gene mapping. The clones in this table, taken by TCRdb from immuneACCESS, are in-frame only. Not every clone is retained; where verified, under half of the shortfall comes from an unresolved V gene, and the cause of the rest is unknown. V and J calls and clone size follow that table, whereas D and trimming were derived from the DNA. The sample table contains approximately 41,000 clones; only one count was recorded for 75% to 95% of them. Over 3.5% of the sample is held by the ten biggest clonotypes.

This clone was counted once. The antigen it recognizes is unknown. Nothing much larger sits one base from this clone, and base qualities are not available. The starting material was PBMCs, obtained from a glioma patient whose treatment included an IDH1 peptide vaccine. This sequence was found in a man between 50 and 59 years old with glioma. In this chain, TRBV29-1 is recombined with TRBJ2-7; the D gene cannot be named for sure. The CDR3 in this case is CSAGSYEQYF. The nucleotides are TGCAGCGCTGGCTCCTACGAGCAGTACTTC.